These 29 T cell receptor beta chains originate from one sample sequenced in a study of graft-versus-host responses after intestinal transplantation. Their cognate antigens are unknown. The table came from immunoSEQ multiplex PCR; TCRdb's copy has only in-frame clones and leaves some out. This sample yields 100,000 to 140,000 clones, of which 80% to 90% are seen a single time; over 0.55% belongs to the top ten. The starting material was unstimulated CD4+ T cells sorted from spleen or lymph node cells, obtained before transplant. All receptors come from a human donor who was the organ donor for an intestinal transplant.

This chain connects TRBV7-2 to TRBJ2-7; D may correspond to TRBD1 or TRBD2 (5 bases each). CDR3 length: 15 residues. CDR1 is SGHTA, CDR2 FQGNSA, per germline. Trimming removed 4 bases at V and 2 bases at J, with 15 bases between. In nucleotides, the CDR3 is TGTGCCAGCAGCTCCTGGCCGGGGCGGGCCTACGAGCAGTACTTC. Translation gives CASSSWPGRAYEQYF.

This chain connects TRBV30 to TRBJ1-2; possible D gene TRBD1, 5 bases. Per germline, CDR1 GTSNPN and CDR2 SVGIG (reference sequence). The ends were cut back, 3 bases at V and 8 bases at J, with 13 bases in the middle. The CDR3 extends over 12 amino acids. CDR3 in DNA: TGTGCCTGGAGAAGGGGAGGCGGAGGCTACACCTTC. Protein product: CAWRRGGGGYTF.

This sequence joins TRBV9 and TRBJ2-5, with 12 bases aligning to TRBD2. The J call may be in error: the DNA end matches TRBJ2-7 better. The germline V gene has CDR1 SGDLS and CDR2 YYNGEE. The CDR3 sequence is 16 residues long. CDR3 protein: CASSASGTSGSYEQYF. In DNA form, the CDR3 reads TGTGCCAGCAGCGCCTCCGGGACTAGCGGGTCCTACGAGCAGTACTTC.

V usage is TRBV7-2 and J usage is TRBJ2-7, with D unresolved. Germline V lookup: CDR1 SGHTA, CDR2 FQGNSA. Trimming shortened V by 4 bases and J by 7 bases, and 20 bases separated the two germline ends. The CDR3 contains 15 residues. In nucleotides, the CDR3 is TGTGCCAGCAGCTCCGCGTCGGGCTACGGTTGGGAGCAGTACTTC. Encoded protein: CASSSASGYGWEQYF.

This clone showed up just once. The rearrangement uses TRBV7-2 and TRBJ2-3, with 14 nucleotides matching TRBD2. CDR3 length equals 16 residues. J gave up 4 bases and V 5 bases, and 5 bases lay outside the gene matches. CDR1 is SGHTA and CDR2 is FQGNSA in the germline V gene. CDR3 bases: TGTGCCAGCAGCCTCGGACTAGCGGGGGGCGCAGATACGCAGTATTTT. Translating gives CASSLGLAGGADTQYF.

The rearrangement uses TRBV19 and TRBJ2-2, with unresolved D. This CDR3 spans 13 amino acids. V lost 4 bases and J 2 bases, leaving 5 bases between the germline ends. Germline assignment: CDR1 LNHDA and CDR2 SQIVND (reference sequence). In nucleotides, the CDR3 is TGTGCCAGTAGTAACTTAAACACCGGGGAGCTGTTTTTT. It codes for CASSNLNTGELFF.

The chain is built from TRBV7-3 and TRBJ2-3, with TRBD2 matching 13 bases. V lost 5 bases, J lost 5 bases, and 7 bases stayed unmatched. Germline V gives CDR1 SGHTA, CDR2 FQGTGA. The CDR3 length is 16 residues. The CDR3 DNA follows: TGTGCCAGCAGCACAACTAGCGGGGGGGCGTTAGATACGCAGTATTTT. Protein product: CASSTTSGGALDTQYF.

This sequence joins TRBV18 and TRBJ2-3; 7 nucleotides match TRBD2. The J segment lost 1 base and the V segment lost 5 bases, leaving 6 bases of the junction unmatched. This CDR3 has 15 amino acids. CDR1 KGHSH and CDR2 LQKENI come from the germline V gene. The CDR3 loop is CASSLLAGGTDTQYF. The CDR3 nucleotides are TGTGCCAGCTCATTATTAGCGGGTGGCACAGATACGCAGTATTTT.

The chain is built from TRBV6-5 and TRBJ1-5; D is unclear. The CDR3 length is 13 residues. Trimming left V 2 bases short and J 5 bases short, with 7 bases between. Per germline, CDR1 MNHEY and CDR2 SVGAGI. The CDR3 loop reads CASSYNKDQPQHF. The CDR3 coding sequence is TGTGCCAGCAGTTACAACAAAGATCAGCCCCAGCATTTT.

The J gene is TRBJ2-7, the V gene TRBV11-2, with D tentatively TRBD1 (5 bases). CDR1 and CDR2 from the germline V gene are SGHAT and FQNNGV. The V and J ends lost 0 bases and 5 bases respectively, with 11 bases between them. This CDR3 has 14 residues. As DNA, the CDR3 is TGTGCCAGCAGCTTAGATGGGGCCAGGGACGAGCAGTACTTC. Its translation is CASSLDGARDEQYF.

The rearrangement links TRBV4-1 to TRBJ2-7; D not certain. Germline V gene lookup returns CDR1 MGHRA and CDR2 YSYEKL. Trimming pared 0 bases from V and 3 bases from J, leaving 12 bases between. This CDR3 is 15 amino acids long. The CDR3 coding sequence is TGCGCCAGCAGCCAAGAACTGGGTAGCTACTACGAGCAGTACTTC. Encoded protein: CASSQELGSYYEQYF.

The rearrangement joins TRBV9 to TRBJ1-2, with D uncertain. Per germline, CDR1 SGDLS and CDR2 YYNGEE. The CDR3 runs 12 residues. V dropped 0 bases and J dropped 8 bases, with 8 bases sitting between them. The CDR3 loop is CASSVVKGGYTF. The CDR3 bases are TGTGCCAGCAGCGTAGTTAAGGGAGGCTACACCTTC.

The genes are TRBV7-2 and TRBJ2-2; 9 bases fit TRBD2. The germline V gene has CDR1 SGHTA and CDR2 FQGNSA. The length of the CDR3 is 14 residues. With 3 bases clipped from V and 7 bases from J, the junction kept 3 bases outside the gene matches. The DNA for the CDR3 is TGTGCCAGCAGCTTTAGCGGGAGAGGCGGGGAGCTGTTTTTT. As protein: CASSFSGRGGELFF.

This chain's CDR3 is CASRVDRLNYGYTF. In DNA, the CDR3 is TGTGCCAGCAGGGTGGACAGACTAAACTATGGCTACACCTTC. The chain couples TRBV28 to TRBJ1-2; the D gene is possibly TRBD1 (6 bases). Trimming left V 6 bases short and J 2 bases short, with 13 bases between. CDR3 size: 14 residues. Germline V gives CDR1 MDHEN, CDR2 SYDVKM.

The chain combines TRBV6-1 with TRBJ2-3; the match to TRBD1 covers 10 bases. V shed 6 bases and J 4 bases; nucleotides not matched to a gene: 7. The CDR3 is made up of 15 amino acids. Germline loops: CDR1 MNHNS, CDR2 SASEGT. The CDR3 protein is CASSRTGGRPDTQYF. CDR3 in DNA: TGTGCCAGCAGCCGGACAGGGGGACGCCCAGATACGCAGTATTTT.

There are many counts of this clone. The chain uses TRBV11-2 and TRBJ2-2, with 9 positions matching TRBD2. V dropped 5 bases and J dropped 6; count of bases not matched to a gene: 4. Per germline, CDR1 SGHAT and CDR2 FQNNGV. The CDR3 has 14 residues. The DNA for the CDR3 is TGTGCCAGCAGCGGCGGGGGGGCACCCGGGGAGCTGTTTTTT. Translating gives CASSGGGAPGELFF.

CDR3 protein: CASRDQLNTEAFF. As DNA, the CDR3 is TGCGCCAGCAGGGACCAGTTGAACACTGAAGCTTTCTTT. V and J are TRBV5-1 and TRBJ1-1; D ambiguous. This CDR3 region has 13 residues. Germline loops: CDR1 SGHRS, CDR2 YFSETQ. V dropped 5 bases and J dropped 0 bases, with 8 bases sitting between them.

The V gene is TRBV9, the J gene TRBJ2-5; maybe TRBD2 (6 bases). Looked up from germline, CDR1 is SGDLS and CDR2 is YYNGEE. CDR3 size: 14 residues. V was cut by 0 bases and J by 5 bases, with 11 bases left in between. CDR3 nucleotides: TGTGCCAGCAGCGTAGAGGCGCGGGGCGAGACCCAGTACTTC. Translating it yields CASSVEARGETQYF.

The chain recombines TRBV7-8 with TRBJ1-1, with 7 nucleotides matching TRBD1. Germline V gene data show CDR1 as SGHVS and CDR2 as FQNEAQ. CDR3 length: 15 residues. Trimming removed 5 bases from V and 4 bases from J; junction bases left unmatched: 10. CDR3 in amino acids: CASSLGTVKGTEAFF. DNA of the CDR3: TGTGCCAGCAGCCTCGGGACAGTAAAGGGCACTGAAGCTTTCTTT. Based on the CDR3 plus reference TRBV7-8 and TRBJ1-1, the full variable domain is GAGVSQSPRYKVAKRGQDVALRCDPISGHVSLFWYQQALGQGPEFLTYFQNEAQLDKSGLPSDRFFAERPEGSVSTLKIQRTQQEDSAVYLCASSLGTVKGTEAFFGQGTRLTVV.

A few counts support this clone. This chain connects TRBV5-1 to TRBJ2-1; the match to TRBD2 covers 11 bases. The CDR3 is made up of 18 amino acids. Germline V gene sequence: CDR1 SGHRS, CDR2 YFSETQ. V lost 0 bases and J lost 7; bases outside the gene matches: 12. This chain's CDR3 is CASSLAGQTSGALNEQFF. The DNA of the CDR3 is TGCGCCAGCAGCTTGGCGGGACAGACTAGCGGGGCCCTGAATGAGCAGTTCTTC.

V usage is TRBV6-1 and J usage is TRBJ1-2, with 10 bases identical to TRBD1. Germline V gene lookup returns CDR1 MNHNS and CDR2 SASEGT. The CDR3 is made up of 15 amino acids. Germline trimming cut 3 bases from V and 5 bases from J; bases unmatched to any gene: 6. This CDR3 is CASSDVGTGAYGYTF. CDR3 nucleotides: TGTGCCAGCAGTGATGTCGGGACAGGGGCTTATGGCTACACCTTC.

V gene TRBV19 combines with J gene TRBJ2-1; D may be TRBD2 (6 bases). The germline V gene has CDR1 LNHDA and CDR2 SQIVND (reference sequence). The CDR3 spans 15 residues. V lost 4 bases, J lost 7 bases, and 17 bases lay in between. The CDR3 DNA sequence: TGTGCCAGTAGTACCGGGAGCCGATACTGGAATGAGCAGTTCTTC. Its protein product is CASSTGSRYWNEQFF.

V usage is TRBV19 and J usage is TRBJ1-4, with D possibly being TRBD1 (5 bases). V lost 6 bases and J 2 bases, leaving 10 bases between the germline ends. This CDR3 has 14 residues. Germline loops: CDR1 LNHDA, CDR2 SQIVND (reference sequence). The CDR3 region has the DNA TGTGCCAGTAGGGGGAGGGGCACTAATGAAAAACTGTTTTTT. Translated: CASRGRGTNEKLFF.

With respect to this clone: Germline is not matched at one junction end, which may reflect a read error. The V gene is TRBV5-1, the J gene TRBJ1-2; tentatively, D is TRBD1 (6 bases). The CDR3 is 14 amino acids. CDR1 and CDR2 (germline): SGHRS, YFSETQ. CDR3 bases: TGCGCCAGCAGCTTGGAGGGGGGTAGGAGAGGCTGCACCTTC. This gives the protein CASSLEGGRRGCTF.

This clone was found once. This rearrangement joins TRBV6-5 to TRBJ1-1; 7 bases are a match to TRBD1. Germline assignment: CDR1 MNHEY and CDR2 SVGAGI. CDR3 size: 15 residues. The ends lost 6 bases at V and 4 bases at J; junction bases unmatched: 11. The CDR3: CASRSMTGWLTEAFF. In DNA form, the CDR3 reads TGTGCCAGCAGATCCATGACAGGGTGGCTCACTGAAGCTTTCTTT.

In this sample, this clone turned up a few times. This CDR3 is CASSYSGLAGYEQYF. Here the CDR3 DNA reads TGTGCCAGCAGTTACTCGGGACTAGCGGGCTACGAGCAGTACTTC. The J gene is TRBJ2-7, the V gene TRBV6-6, with TRBD2 identical over 12 bases. The CDR3 is 15 residues long. CDR1 and CDR2 from the germline V gene are MNHNY and SVGAGI (reference sequence). V lost 0 bases to trimming and J lost 3 bases; unmatched junction nucleotides: 0.

The chain combines TRBV7-2 with TRBJ1-1, with TRBD1 as a possible D gene (6 bases). Trimming cost V 0 bases and J 0 bases, with 11 bases left between them. CDR1 is SGHTA, CDR2 FQGNSA, per germline. This CDR3 region has 16 residues. The CDR3: CASSLAGGGVNTEAFF. The DNA of the CDR3 is TGTGCCAGCAGCTTAGCTGGCGGGGGCGTGAACACTGAAGCTTTCTTT. Based on the CDR3 plus reference TRBV7-2 and TRBJ1-1, the full variable domain is GAGVSQSPSNKVTEKGKDVELRCDPISGHTALYWYRQSLGQGLEFLIYFQGNSAPDKSGLPSDRFSAERTGGSVSTLTIQRTQQEDSAVYLCASSLAGGGVNTEAFFGQGTRLTVV.

The chain employs TRBV27 and TRBJ2-6; D gene unclear. The CDR3 is 16 amino acids. The ends were cut back, 4 bases at V and 1 base at J, with 11 bases in the middle. Germline loops: CDR1 MNHEY, CDR2 SMNVEV (reference sequence). DNA for the CDR3: TGTGCCAGCAGTTCGTACAGAACGTCTGGGGCCAACGTCCTGACTTTC. This encodes CASSSYRTSGANVLTF.

This clone was picked up one time. This sequence joins TRBV18 and TRBJ2-2; 7 bases map to TRBD1. CDR1 KGHSH and CDR2 LQKENI come from the germline V gene. V lost 8 bases, J lost 0 bases, and 6 bases stayed unmatched. The CDR3 totals 15 residues. In DNA form, the CDR3 reads TGTGCCAGCAACTCAGGGACAGCGAACACCGGGGAGCTGTTTTTT. Amino acid sequence: CASNSGTANTGELFF.